The entry that follows covers one T cell receptor beta chain sequence. The germline V gene encodes CDR1 SQVTM and CDR2 ANQGSEA. V shed 4 bases and J shed 2 bases, with 6 bases lying between them. This CDR3 has 11 residues. This entry is derived from a study of breast tumors, draining lymph nodes, adjacent tissues. Each CDR3 protein gets one entry after TCRdb re-called the multiplex PCR reads with MiXCR. This table holds around 12,000 distinct CDR3 sequences, 55% to 75% found once. V usage is TRBV29-1 and J usage is TRBJ2-7; D is undetermined. The clonotype originates from a female donor with breast cancer. Some clones in this sample may be carry-over from other donors' samples. Sequencing input: tumor-adjacent breast tissue. The CDR3 spells CSVGVAYEQYF. CDR3 nucleotide sequence: TGCAGCGTTGGTGTGGCCTACGAGCAGTACTTC.